This TCR beta chain was identified in a study of cytomegalovirus exposure and HLA in healthy donors. V lost 5 bases and J 2 bases, leaving 12 bases between the germline ends. This CDR3 is 14 amino acids long. Germline lookup yields CDR1 SGHTA and CDR2 FQGNSA. Researchers ran the PCR with 60 Vbeta and 13 Jbeta primers. Data came from immunoSEQ multiplex PCR; TCRdb stores just in-frame clones and leaves some out. This table holds more than 90,000 clones, approximately 60% found once. General study findings and limits: Versus the approximately 670-donor mean, an Asian-associated ancestry cluster reportedly showed fewer N-insertions in a later analysis. Because they were indistinguishable, some V segments, including TRBV6-2 and TRBV6-3, were excluded. Later analysis demonstrated an association between a missense DCLRE1C variant and TCR beta V- and J-gene trimming.

Remarks on this clone: Its antigen is not identified.

The sample was PBMCs. The chain couples TRBV7-2 to TRBJ1-2, with no clear D. The receptor was isolated from a woman under 40 in good health and CMV-seronegative. The CDR3 protein is CASSAFGENYGYTF. CDR3 nucleotides: TGTGCCAGCAGCGCCTTCGGTGAGAACTATGGCTACACCTTC.